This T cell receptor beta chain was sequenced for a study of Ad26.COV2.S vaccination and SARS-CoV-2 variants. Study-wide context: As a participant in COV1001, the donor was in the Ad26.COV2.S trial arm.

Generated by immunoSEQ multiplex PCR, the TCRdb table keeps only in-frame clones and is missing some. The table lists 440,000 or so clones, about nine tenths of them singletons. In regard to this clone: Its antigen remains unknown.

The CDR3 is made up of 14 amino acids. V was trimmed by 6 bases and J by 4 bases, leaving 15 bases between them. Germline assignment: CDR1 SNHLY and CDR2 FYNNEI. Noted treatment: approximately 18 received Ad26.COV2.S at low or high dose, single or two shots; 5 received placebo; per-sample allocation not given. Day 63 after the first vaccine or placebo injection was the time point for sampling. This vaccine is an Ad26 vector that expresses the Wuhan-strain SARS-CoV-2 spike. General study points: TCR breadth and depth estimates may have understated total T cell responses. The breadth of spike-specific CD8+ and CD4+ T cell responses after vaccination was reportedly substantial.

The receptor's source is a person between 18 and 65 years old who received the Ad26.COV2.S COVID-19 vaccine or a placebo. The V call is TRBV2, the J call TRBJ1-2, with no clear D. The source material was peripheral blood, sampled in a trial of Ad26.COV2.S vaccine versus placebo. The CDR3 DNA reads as TGTGCCAGCAGAGAGGCGGAGAGGCCCTATGGCTACACCTTC. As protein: CASREAERPYGYTF.